This is a list of T cell receptor beta chains from one sample in a study of blood T cells in healthy people across ages. TCRdb re-derived calls from the 5' RACE reads in MiXCR, one entry per CDR3 protein. The profile covers 1,500,000 or so distinct CDR3 sequences, with 59% appearing a single time and 5% to 7% taken by the ten largest. What was sequenced was blood. The receptors were gathered from a man younger than 35 in good health. The CDR3 runs from the conserved cysteine through the conserved F or W. A D gene is named only where the DNA matches it firmly. Clone size is not always given. Where it is, it says once, few, many or a class for expanded clones.

DNA,CDR3,V,J,length,D,size
TGTGCCAGCAGCCCCGGCAGGGGTAGCTATGGCTACACCTTC,CASSPGRGSYGYTF,TRBV4-2,TRBJ1-2,14,NA,few
TGTGCCAGCAGCCAAAAGGCGGGAAGGGGAAGCTCCTACGAGCAGTACTTC,CASSQKAGRGSSYEQYF,TRBV4-2,TRBJ2-7,17,NA,once
TGCAGCGTTGTGGGACTAGCGGGCACAGATACGCAGTATTTT,CSVVGLAGTDTQYF,TRBV29-1,TRBJ2-3,14,TRBD2,NA
TGTGCCAGCAGTTTTGGTTTCGGCTACGAGCAGTACTTC,CASSFGFGYEQYF,TRBV28,TRBJ2-7,13,NA,few
TGTGCCAGCAGCAAGCAGGGCCACTCCTACAATGAGCAGTTCTTC,CASSKQGHSYNEQFF,TRBV7-2,TRBJ2-1,15,NA,NA
TGTGCCAGTGATACGGGACAAAAAAATTCACCCCTCCACTTT,CASDTGQKNSPLHF,TRBV2,TRBJ1-6,14,NA,NA
TGCAGCGTTGGTAGCGGGGGGACTAGCACAGATACGCAGTATTTT,CSVGSGGTSTDTQYF,TRBV29-1,TRBJ2-3,15,TRBD2,NA
TGTGCCAGCAGTTTAGCGGGAGAGATTAATGAGCAGTTCTTC,CASSLAGEINEQFF,TRBV12-3/TRBV12-4,TRBJ2-1,14,NA,few
TGTGCCAGCAGCCCATACCCCAGCCCACGTGATACGCAGTATTTT,CASSPYPSPRDTQYF,TRBV3-1,TRBJ2-3,15,NA,few
TGCAGTACGGGGGCGGGCAAAAACATTCAGTACTTC,CSTGAGKNIQYF,TRBV20-1,TRBJ2-4,12,NA,NA
TGCGCCAGCAGTGTGAAAGTACTAGGAGGTGAGCAGTTCTTC,CASSVKVLGGEQFF,TRBV10-1,TRBJ2-1,14,NA,NA
TGTGCCAGCACCATCCGGGGCGGCGAGCAGTACTTC,CASTIRGGEQYF,TRBV13,TRBJ2-7,12,NA,NA
TGTGCCAGCAGTTACGGGACAGGGCAAATCTACACCTTC,CASSYGTGQIYTF,TRBV6-6,TRBJ1-2,13,TRBD1,NA
TGTGCCAGCAGTCGTATCCGGGACAGGGTATCACCCCTCCACTTT,CASSRIRDRVSPLHF,TRBV6-6,TRBJ1-6,15,TRBD1,NA
TGTGCCAGCAGCTTAGGAGGTGGGGATCAGCCCCAGCATTTT,CASSLGGGDQPQHF,TRBV7-9,TRBJ1-5,14,NA,NA
TGCAGTGCAATAGCTACTAGATTCTCCTACAATGAGCAGTTCTTC,CSAIATRFSYNEQFF,TRBV20-1,TRBJ2-1,15,NA,few
TGTGCCAGCAGGGGCCAACTCCCCCCGATCACAGATACGCAGTATTTT,CASRGQLPPITDTQYF,TRBV2,TRBJ2-3,16,NA,NA
TGTGCCAGCAGCTCAAGGGGGGGAACCGGGGAGCTGTTTTTT,CASSSRGGTGELFF,TRBV9,TRBJ2-2,14,NA,few
TGTGCCAGCAGCTTCGGGTCAGGGGGCCCCGGGGAGCTGTTTTTT,CASSFGSGGPGELFF,TRBV7-9,TRBJ2-2,15,TRBD1,NA
TGTGCCAGCAGCTTATGGCGCACCGGGGAGCTGTTTTTT,CASSLWRTGELFF,TRBV7-2,TRBJ2-2,13,NA,NA
TGTGCCAGCAGCCCGGGACTACGCGGTGAGCAGTTCTTC,CASSPGLRGEQFF,TRBV12-3/TRBV12-4,TRBJ2-1,13,TRBD2,NA